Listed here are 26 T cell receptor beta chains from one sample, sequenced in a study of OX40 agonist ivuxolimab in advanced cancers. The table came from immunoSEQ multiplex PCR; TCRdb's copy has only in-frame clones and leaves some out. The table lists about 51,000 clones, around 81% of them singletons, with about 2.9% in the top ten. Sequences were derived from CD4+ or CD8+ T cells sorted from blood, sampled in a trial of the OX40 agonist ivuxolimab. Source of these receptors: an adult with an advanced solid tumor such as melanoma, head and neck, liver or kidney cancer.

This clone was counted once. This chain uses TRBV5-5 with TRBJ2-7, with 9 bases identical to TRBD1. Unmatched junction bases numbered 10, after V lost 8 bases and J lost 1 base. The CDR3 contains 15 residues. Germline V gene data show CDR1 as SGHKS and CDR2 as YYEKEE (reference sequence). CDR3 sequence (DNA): TGTGCCAGTTCTACTACAGGGGGCCGGTCCTACGAGCAGTACTTC. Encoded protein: CASSTTGGRSYEQYF.

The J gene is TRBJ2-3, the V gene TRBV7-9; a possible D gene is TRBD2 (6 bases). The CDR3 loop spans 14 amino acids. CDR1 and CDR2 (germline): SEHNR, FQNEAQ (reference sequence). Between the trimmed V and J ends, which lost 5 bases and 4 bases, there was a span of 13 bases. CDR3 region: CASSPGGAADTQYF. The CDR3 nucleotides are TGTGCCAGCAGCCCCGGGGGAGCGGCAGATACGCAGTATTTT.

The CDR3 loop reads CASSLPEGITYNEQFF. In nucleotides, the CDR3 is TGTGCCAGCAGCTTGCCCGAGGGTATCACCTACAATGAGCAGTTCTTC. The chain recombines TRBV13 with TRBJ2-1, with TRBD2 as a possible D gene (5 bases). The CDR3 loop spans 16 amino acids. CDR1 is PRHDT, CDR2 FYEKMQ, per germline (reference sequence). V was shortened by 3 bases and J by 2 bases, with 14 bases between the two germline ends.

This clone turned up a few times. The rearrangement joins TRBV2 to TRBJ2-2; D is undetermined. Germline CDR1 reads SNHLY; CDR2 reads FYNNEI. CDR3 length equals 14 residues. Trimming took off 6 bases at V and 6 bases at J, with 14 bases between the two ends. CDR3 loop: CASSPPATAGELFF. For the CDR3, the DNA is TGTGCCAGCAGCCCTCCGGCGACGGCCGGGGAGCTGTTTTTT.

The CDR3 DNA is TGCGCCAGCAGCTCCACTAGCGGGGGTAATGAGCAGTTCTTC. It codes for CASSSTSGGNEQFF. This chain links TRBV5-1 with TRBJ2-1; 11 nucleotides agree with TRBD2. CDR1 is SGHRS, CDR2 YFSETQ, per germline. Trimming removed 3 bases from V and 7 bases from J; junction bases left unmatched: 3. The CDR3 spans 14 residues.

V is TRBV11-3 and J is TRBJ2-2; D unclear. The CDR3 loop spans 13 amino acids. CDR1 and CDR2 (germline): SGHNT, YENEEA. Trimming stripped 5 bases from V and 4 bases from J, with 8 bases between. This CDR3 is CASSPTVTGELFF. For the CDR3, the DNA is TGTGCCAGCAGCCCCACAGTCACCGGGGAGCTGTTTTTT.

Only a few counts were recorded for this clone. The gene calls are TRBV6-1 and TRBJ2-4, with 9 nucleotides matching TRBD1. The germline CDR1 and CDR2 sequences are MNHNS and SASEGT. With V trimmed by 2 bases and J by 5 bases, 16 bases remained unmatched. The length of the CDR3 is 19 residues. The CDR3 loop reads CASSESWTGASLRENIQYF. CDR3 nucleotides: TGTGCCAGCAGTGAAAGTTGGACAGGGGCCTCTCTAAGGGAAAACATTCAGTACTTC.

CDR3 loop: CASSPQGAASGANVLTF. The CDR3 DNA reads TGTGCCAGCAGCCCACAGGGGGCCGCCTCTGGGGCCAACGTCCTGACTTTC. The genes are TRBV4-2 and TRBJ2-6, with 9 bases matching TRBD1. With V trimmed by 4 bases and J by 0 bases, 4 bases remained unmatched. CDR1 and CDR2 (germline): LGHNA, YNFKEQ. This CDR3 comprises 17 residues.

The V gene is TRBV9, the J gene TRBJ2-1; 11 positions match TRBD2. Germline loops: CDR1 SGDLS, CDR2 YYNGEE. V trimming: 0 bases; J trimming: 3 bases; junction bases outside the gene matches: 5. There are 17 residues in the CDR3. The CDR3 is CASSVGTSGGHYNEQFF. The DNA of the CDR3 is TGTGCCAGCAGCGTAGGTACTAGCGGGGGCCACTACAATGAGCAGTTCTTC.

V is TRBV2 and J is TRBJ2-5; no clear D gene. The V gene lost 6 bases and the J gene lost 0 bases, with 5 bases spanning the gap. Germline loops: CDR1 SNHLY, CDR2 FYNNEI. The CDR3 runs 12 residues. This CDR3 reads CASSSNQETQYF. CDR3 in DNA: TGTGCCAGCAGCTCAAACCAAGAGACCCAGTACTTC.

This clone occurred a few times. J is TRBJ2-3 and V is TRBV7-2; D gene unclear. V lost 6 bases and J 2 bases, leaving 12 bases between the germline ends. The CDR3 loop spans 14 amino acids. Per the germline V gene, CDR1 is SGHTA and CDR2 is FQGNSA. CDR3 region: CASRPGGYTDTQYF. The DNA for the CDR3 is TGTGCCAGCAGGCCAGGCGGCTACACAGATACGCAGTATTTT.

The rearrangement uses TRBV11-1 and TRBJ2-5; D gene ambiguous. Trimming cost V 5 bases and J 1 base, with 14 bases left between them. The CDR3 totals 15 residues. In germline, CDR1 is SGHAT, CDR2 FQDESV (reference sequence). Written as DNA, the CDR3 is TGTGCCAGCAGCCAACTCACCGGGCCCCAAGAGACCCAGTACTTC. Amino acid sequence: CASSQLTGPQETQYF.

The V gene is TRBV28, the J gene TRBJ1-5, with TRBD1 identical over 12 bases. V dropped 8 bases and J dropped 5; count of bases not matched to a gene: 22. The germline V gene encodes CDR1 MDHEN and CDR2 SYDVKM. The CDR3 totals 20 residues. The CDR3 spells CASRRTQYPGQGARDQPQHF. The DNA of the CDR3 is TGTGCCAGCCGACGCACCCAGTACCCGGGACAGGGGGCGCGGGATCAGCCCCAGCATTTT.

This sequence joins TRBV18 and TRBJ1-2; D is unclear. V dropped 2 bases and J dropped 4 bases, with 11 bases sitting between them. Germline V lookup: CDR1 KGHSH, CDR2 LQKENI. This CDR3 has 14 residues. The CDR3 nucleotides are TGTGCCAGCTCACCAGACTGGGATCTCTATGGCTACACCTTC. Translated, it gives CASSPDWDLYGYTF.

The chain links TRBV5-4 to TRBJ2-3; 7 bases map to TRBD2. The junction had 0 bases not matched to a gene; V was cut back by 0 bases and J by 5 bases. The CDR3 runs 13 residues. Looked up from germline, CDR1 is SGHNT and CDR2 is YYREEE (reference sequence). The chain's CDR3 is CASSLAGGDTQYF. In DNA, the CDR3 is TGTGCCAGCAGCTTGGCGGGAGGAGATACGCAGTATTTT.

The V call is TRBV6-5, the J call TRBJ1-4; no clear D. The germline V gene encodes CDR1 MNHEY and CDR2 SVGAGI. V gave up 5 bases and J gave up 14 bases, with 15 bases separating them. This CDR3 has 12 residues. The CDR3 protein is CASSELPTDLFF. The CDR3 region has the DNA TGTGCCAGCAGTGAACTGCCGACGGACCTGTTTTTT.

CDR3 in amino acids: CASSESNGRRNEKLFF. The CDR3 coding sequence is TGCGCCAGCAGTGAGTCGAACGGACGTCGAAATGAAAAACTGTTTTTT. The genes are TRBV10-1 and TRBJ1-4; D is ambiguous. This CDR3 is 16 amino acids long. Trimming stripped 0 bases from V and 5 bases from J, with 13 bases between. Germline V gene sequence: CDR1 WNHNN, CDR2 SYGVQD (reference sequence).

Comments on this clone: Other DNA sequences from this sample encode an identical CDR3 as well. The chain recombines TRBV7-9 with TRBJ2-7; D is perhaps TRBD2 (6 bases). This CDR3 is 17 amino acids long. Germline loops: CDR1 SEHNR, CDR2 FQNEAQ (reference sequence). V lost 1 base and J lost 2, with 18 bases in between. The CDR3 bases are TGTGCCAGCAGCTTAGTGGGGGGTCGAGAGGGCCCCTACGAGCAGTACTTC. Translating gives CASSLVGGREGPYEQYF. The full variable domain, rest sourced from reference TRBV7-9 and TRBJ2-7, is DTGVSQNPRHKITKRGQNVTFRCDPISEHNRLYWYRQTLGQGPEFLTYFQNEAQLEKSRLLSDRFSAERPKGSFSTLEIQRTEQGDSAMYLCASSLVGGREGPYEQYFGPGTRLTVT.

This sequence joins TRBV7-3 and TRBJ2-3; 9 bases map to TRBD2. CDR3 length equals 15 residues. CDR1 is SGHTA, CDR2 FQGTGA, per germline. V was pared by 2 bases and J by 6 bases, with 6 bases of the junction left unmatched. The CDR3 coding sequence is TGTGCCAGCAGCTTATCGGGACTAGCAAAGGATACGCAGTATTTT. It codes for CASSLSGLAKDTQYF.

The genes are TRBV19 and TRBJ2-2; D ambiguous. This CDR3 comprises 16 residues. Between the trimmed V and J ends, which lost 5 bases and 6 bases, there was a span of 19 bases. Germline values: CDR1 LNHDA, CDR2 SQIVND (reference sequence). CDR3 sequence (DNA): TGTGCCAGTAGTCTTCCAACGGTTTTGGGCCCCGGGGAGCTGTTTTTT. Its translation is CASSLPTVLGPGELFF.

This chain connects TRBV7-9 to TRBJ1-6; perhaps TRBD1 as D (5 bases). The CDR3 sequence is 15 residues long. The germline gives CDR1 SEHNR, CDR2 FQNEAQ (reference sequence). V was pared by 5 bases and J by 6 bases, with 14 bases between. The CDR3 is CASSPRQSLNSPLHF. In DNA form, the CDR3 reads TGTGCCAGCAGCCCGCGACAGTCCCTTAATTCACCCCTCCACTTT.

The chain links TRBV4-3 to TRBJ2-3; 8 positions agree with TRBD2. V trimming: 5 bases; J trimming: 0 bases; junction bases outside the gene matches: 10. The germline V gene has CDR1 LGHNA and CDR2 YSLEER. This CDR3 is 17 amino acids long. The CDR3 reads CASSTSGGATSTDTQYF. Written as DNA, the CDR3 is TGCGCCAGCAGCACCAGCGGGGGAGCCACTAGCACAGATACGCAGTATTTT.

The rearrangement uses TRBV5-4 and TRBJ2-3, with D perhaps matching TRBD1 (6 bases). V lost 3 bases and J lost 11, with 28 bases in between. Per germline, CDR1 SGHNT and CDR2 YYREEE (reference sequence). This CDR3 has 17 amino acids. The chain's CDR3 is CASSSLSSGGPRGEQYF. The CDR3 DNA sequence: TGTGCCAGCAGCTCCCTGTCCTCTGGGGGCCCTCGGGGAGAGCAGTATTTT.

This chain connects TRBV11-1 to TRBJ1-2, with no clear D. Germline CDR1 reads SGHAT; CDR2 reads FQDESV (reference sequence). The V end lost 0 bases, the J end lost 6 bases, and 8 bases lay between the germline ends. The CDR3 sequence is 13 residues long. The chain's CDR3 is CASSLAAGNGYTF. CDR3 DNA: TGTGCCAGCAGCTTAGCGGCCGGGAATGGCTACACCTTC.

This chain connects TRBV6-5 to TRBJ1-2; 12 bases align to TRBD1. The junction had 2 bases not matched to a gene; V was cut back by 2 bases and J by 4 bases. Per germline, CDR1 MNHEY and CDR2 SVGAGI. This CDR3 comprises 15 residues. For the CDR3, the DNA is TGTGCCAGCAGTTACGCGGGACAGGGGGCCTATGGCTACACCTTC. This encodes CASSYAGQGAYGYTF.

The CDR3 sequence is CASSVLNEQFF. As DNA, the CDR3 is TGTGCCAGCAGTGTCCTCAATGAGCAGTTCTTC. The gene calls are TRBV6-1 and TRBJ2-1; D unresolved. From germline, CDR1 is MNHNS and CDR2 SASEGT. The V end was cut by 4 bases, the J end by 6 bases, with 4 bases between. The CDR3 runs to 11 residues.